The 22 T cell receptor beta chains in this list originate from one sample, sequenced in a study of regulatory T cells in long-lasting Graves disease. The time point: newly diagnosed GD, antithyroid drugs for less than 3 months. The TCR library was made from RNA that had been extracted from PBMCs in TRIzol. Arm-PCR with iRepertoire HTBI primers amplified the CDR3 regions for these TCR beta libraries. TCRdb used MiXCR to reprocess the multiplex PCR reads, holding one entry per CDR3 protein. The sample consists of about 450,000 distinct CDR3 sequences, 11% to 15% of them appearing once. A further study also used this sample, focusing on T cells in Graves' hyperthyroidism and ophthalmopathy.

Source: peripheral blood mononuclear cells (PBMCs), taken at new diagnosis, from a patient treated with antithyroid drugs. These TCRs come from a woman aged 45 to 65 with Graves disease.

This sequence joins TRBV4-1 and TRBJ2-1, with D unclear. Germline CDR1 reads MGHRA; CDR2 reads YSYEKL. Trimming took 0 bases from V and 0 from J, leaving 12 bases between them. This CDR3 has 17 amino acids. The CDR3 is CASSQEARGRSYNEQFF. The CDR3 DNA sequence: TGCGCCAGCAGCCAAGAGGCACGAGGTCGCTCCTACAATGAGCAGTTCTTC.

There are many counts of this clonotype. The chain is built from TRBV19 and TRBJ2-7; D perhaps matches TRBD1 (5 bases). From germline, CDR1 is LNHDA and CDR2 SQIVND (reference sequence). V was pared by 3 bases and J by 3 bases, with 9 bases between. CDR3 length equals 13 residues. The CDR3 DNA sequence: TGTGCCAGTAGTATTGGGGCCTACTACGAGCAGTACTTC. Translating it yields CASSIGAYYEQYF.

Ten or more counts support this clonotype. The rearrangement uses TRBV28 and TRBJ2-3, with D perhaps matching TRBD2 (6 bases). CDR3 length equals 15 residues. Germline V gives CDR1 MDHEN, CDR2 SYDVKM. V was trimmed by 7 bases and J by 2 bases, leaving 16 bases between them. The CDR3: CASNSPSAITDTQYF. In DNA, the CDR3 is TGTGCCAGCAACTCACCTAGCGCCATCACAGATACGCAGTATTTT.

This clonotype was detected many times. The chain joins TRBV11-2 to TRBJ1-1, with D possibly matching TRBD1 (6 bases). CDR3 size: 14 residues. The germline V gene has CDR1 SGHAT and CDR2 FQNNGV. The V gene lost 5 bases and the J gene lost 0 bases, with 10 bases spanning the gap. The CDR3 protein is CASSPGDMNTEAFF. The CDR3 nucleotides are TGTGCCAGCAGCCCAGGGGACATGAACACTGAAGCTTTCTTT.

Details on this clonotype: Given a much more abundant clone one base away, this may be a read error. CDR3 residues: CASSVACTGELFF. CDR3 nucleotide sequence: TGTGCCAGCAGCGTGGCATGCACCGGGGAGCTGTTTTTT. The rearrangement joins TRBV6-1 to TRBJ2-2; D is undetermined. Germline V lookup: CDR1 MNHNS, CDR2 SASEGT. The CDR3 runs 13 residues. The ends were cut back, 6 bases at V and 4 bases at J, with 9 bases in the middle.

Of note for this clonotype: The junction shows a germline mismatch at one end, possibly a read error. This chain connects TRBV5-8 to TRBJ1-1; possibly TRBD1 for D (6 bases). Germline loops: CDR1 SGHTS, CDR2 YDEGEE. The CDR3 extends over 14 amino acids. The CDR3 bases are TGTACCAGCAGCCTACAGGGAATGAACACTGAAGCTTTCTTT. Protein: CTSSLQGMNTEAFF.

The chain couples TRBV3-1 to TRBJ2-3, with 13 positions matching TRBD2. The CDR3 has 18 amino acids. Trimming at V came to 0 bases and at J to 2 bases, leaving 5 bases not matched to a gene. The V gene's germline CDR1 is LGHDT and CDR2 YNNKEL (reference sequence). The CDR3 here is CASSQERTSGSLTDTQYF. The CDR3 nucleotides read TGTGCCAGCAGCCAAGAGAGGACTAGCGGGAGCCTCACAGATACGCAGTATTTT.

This clonotype has ten or more counts. The chain carries TRBV28 and TRBJ1-4; 7 bases are a match to TRBD1. The CDR3 has 19 amino acids. Germline lookup yields CDR1 MDHEN and CDR2 SYDVKM. The junction had 15 bases not matched to a gene; V was cut back by 0 bases and J by 5 bases. The CDR3 coding sequence is TGTGCCAGCAGTTTATGGTCCTATCCCAGAGACAGGGCAAATGAAAAACTGTTTTTT. Translating it yields CASSLWSYPRDRANEKLFF.

This clonotype has at least ten counts. V and J are TRBV7-3 and TRBJ2-3; 10 positions match TRBD2. V gave up 4 bases and J gave up 3 bases; unmatched junction bases: 16. CDR3 length: 19 residues. Germline V CDR1 and CDR2: SGHTA, FQGTGA. In DNA, the CDR3 is TGTGCCAGCAGCTCAAATCAACGCACCCTAGCGGGAGCGACAGATACGCAGTATTTT. Translating gives CASSSNQRTLAGATDTQYF.

This clonotype was seen a handful of times. The V call is TRBV18, the J call TRBJ1-2, with 7 bases fitting TRBD1. The CDR3 is 15 amino acids. The V and J ends lost 2 bases and 4 bases, in that order; junction bases with no gene match: 7. Germline-derived CDR1 and CDR2 are KGHSH and LQKENI. This CDR3 reads CASSPETGTAYGYTF. In nucleotides, the CDR3 is TGTGCCAGCTCACCAGAGACAGGGACTGCCTATGGCTACACCTTC.

This clonotype was counted at least ten times. CDR3 sequence (DNA): TGTGCCAGCAGCTCCTACAGGGAAGGAACCGGGGAGCTGTTTTTT. Translating gives CASSSYREGTGELFF. This chain joins TRBV3-1 and TRBJ2-2; TRBD1 is a possible D gene (6 bases). The CDR3 extends over 15 amino acids. Germline CDR1 LGHDT, CDR2 YNNKEL (reference sequence). Trimming shortened V by 5 bases and J by 5 bases, and 15 bases separated the two germline ends.

This clonotype was seen many times. V gene TRBV7-3 combines with J gene TRBJ2-3; D is undetermined. V was shortened by 5 bases and J by 4 bases, with 10 bases between the two germline ends. The CDR3 runs 13 residues. Germline V lookup: CDR1 SGHTA, CDR2 FQGTGA. In nucleotides, the CDR3 is TGTGCCAGCAGCATTAGGGATGCAGATACGCAGTATTTT. It is translated as CASSIRDADTQYF.

The chain uses TRBV5-4 and TRBJ2-3; perhaps TRBD1 as D (7 bases). The CDR3 loop spans 15 amino acids. CDR1 and CDR2 from the germline V gene are SGHNT and YYREEE (reference sequence). V shed 3 bases and J shed 4 bases, with 15 bases lying between them. CDR3 residues: CASSSSQGGADTQYF. Here the CDR3 DNA reads TGTGCCAGCAGCTCGTCCCAGGGGGGTGCAGATACGCAGTATTTT.

A few counts support this clonotype. It may be a read error: a sequence one base away is much more abundant. The chain has TRBV3-1 and TRBJ2-2, with 7 nucleotides matching TRBD1. Per the germline V gene, CDR1 is LGHDT and CDR2 is YNNKEL (reference sequence). The CDR3 sequence is 15 residues long. The V segment lost 1 base and the J segment 1 base; nucleotides outside the gene matches: 0. CDR3 DNA sequence: TGTGCCAGCAGCCAAGGGACAGGGAACACCGGGGAGCTGTTTTTT. This translates into CASSQGTGNTGELFF.

This clonotype has a handful of counts. The gene calls are TRBV11-2 and TRBJ2-3, with 9 bases that match TRBD2. V lost 2 bases to trimming and J lost 6 bases; unmatched junction nucleotides: 9. The CDR3 length is 16 residues. From germline, CDR1 is SGHAT and CDR2 FQNNGV. CDR3 region: CASSLSRLADKDTQYF. The DNA of the CDR3 is TGTGCCAGCAGCTTAAGTAGACTAGCGGACAAGGATACGCAGTATTTT.

This clonotype was detected a few times. At one end the junction does not follow the germline gene, possibly because of a read error. The rearrangement links TRBV4-1 to TRBJ1-4; D perhaps matches TRBD1 (5 bases). Looked up from germline, CDR1 is MGHRA and CDR2 is YSYEKL. The CDR3 is 16 amino acids. The CDR3 sequence: CASSQKLGTSNEKLGF. DNA for the CDR3: TGCGCCAGCAGCCAGAAATTGGGGACGAGTAATGAAAAACTGGGTTTT.

This clonotype was observed a few times. The rearrangement links TRBV9 to TRBJ2-1; D is possibly TRBD2 (5 bases). The CDR3 runs to 14 residues. The germline V gene encodes CDR1 SGDLS and CDR2 YYNGEE. The germline V and J ends were trimmed by 0 bases and 9 bases, with 13 bases remaining between them. The CDR3 spells CASSVVRDSTEQFF. The CDR3 DNA reads as TGTGCCAGCAGCGTAGTGAGGGATTCTACTGAGCAGTTCTTC.

This clonotype was counted at least ten times. The chain recombines TRBV28 with TRBJ2-5; a possible D gene is TRBD2 (5 bases). This CDR3 region has 14 residues. Germline loops: CDR1 MDHEN, CDR2 SYDVKM. V shed 5 bases and J shed 2 bases, with 12 bases lying between them. CDR3 DNA: TGTGCCAGCAGTCCAATAGCGAAACAAGAGACCCAGTACTTC. As protein: CASSPIAKQETQYF.

This clonotype showed up many times. The chain carries TRBV11-2 and TRBJ1-4; no clear D gene. Germline-derived CDR1 and CDR2 are SGHAT and FQNNGV. This CDR3 is 15 amino acids long. The V and J ends lost 0 bases and 10 bases respectively, with 15 bases between them. The CDR3 is CASSLDYAGSRKLFF. The DNA for the CDR3 is TGTGCCAGCAGCTTAGATTATGCGGGCTCCAGAAAACTGTTTTTT.

This clonotype was detected a few times. The rearrangement joins TRBV10-2 to TRBJ2-2, with a weak D call TRBD2 (6 bases). The CDR3 length is 18 residues. In germline, CDR1 is WSHSY, CDR2 SAAADI. Trimming pared 4 bases from V and 3 bases from J, leaving 21 bases between. The CDR3 DNA is TGCGCCAGCAGTGTCCCCGGGTGGGGCGGGATCGACACCGGGGAGCTGTTTTTT. Translated: CASSVPGWGGIDTGELFF.

Only a few counts were recorded for this clonotype. The chain carries TRBV3-1 and TRBJ1-4, with 9 bases lining up with TRBD1. Germline V gives CDR1 LGHDT, CDR2 YNNKEL (reference sequence). V dropped 0 bases and J dropped 0; count of bases not matched to a gene: 11. The CDR3 consists of 20 residues. The DNA for the CDR3 is TGTGCCAGCAGCCAAGATTGGGGACAGGGACCGTTGGCAACTAATGAAAAACTGTTTTTT. It encodes CASSQDWGQGPLATNEKLFF. The full variable domain, completed using reference TRBV3-1 and TRBJ1-4, is DTAVSQTPKYLVTQMGNDKSIKCEQNLGHDTMYWYKQDSKKFLKIMFSYNNKELIINETVPNRFSPKSPDKAHLNLHINSLELGDSAVYFCASSQDWGQGPLATNEKLFFGSGTQLSVL.

This clonotype was detected many times. The rearrangement uses TRBV11-2 and TRBJ2-1; 10 positions agree with TRBD2. CDR3 length: 16 residues. Germline V lookup: CDR1 SGHAT, CDR2 FQNNGV. Trimming removed 2 bases from V and 8 bases from J; junction bases left unmatched: 9. CDR3 nucleotides: TGTGCCAGCAGCTTAAGTACTAGCGGGATTATGGATGAGCAGTTCTTC. It translates to CASSLSTSGIMDEQFF.